One T cell receptor (beta chain) is described in this entry. These data are taken from a study of glioma-infiltrating T cells after dendritic cell vaccination. About the research overall: Treatment, given 2003 to 2012, was autologous tumor lysate-pulsed dendritic cell vaccination. Dendritic cells derived from monocytes and pulsed with autologous tumor lysate formed the vaccine. Dendritic cell vaccine was injected intradermally three times, biweekly.

The assay was immunoSEQ multiplex PCR, and TCRdb's table has in-frame clones only and misses some. The sample includes roughly 100,000 clones, roughly 84% of them seen just once. The CDR3 has 15 residues. Germline loops: CDR1 KGHSH, CDR2 LQKENI. Unmatched junction bases numbered 6, after V lost 4 bases and J lost 6 bases. Isocitrate dehydrogenase mutation was absent in all glioblastoma patients. Here the sequenced sample was blood, taken before dendritic cell vaccination. The TCR comes from a human donor with glioblastoma. This rearrangement joins TRBV18 to TRBJ1-2; TRBD1 aligns across 12 bases. The CDR3 region is CASSRGTGGADGYTF. As DNA, the CDR3 is TGTGCCAGCTCACGGGGGACAGGGGGCGCGGATGGCTACACCTTC.